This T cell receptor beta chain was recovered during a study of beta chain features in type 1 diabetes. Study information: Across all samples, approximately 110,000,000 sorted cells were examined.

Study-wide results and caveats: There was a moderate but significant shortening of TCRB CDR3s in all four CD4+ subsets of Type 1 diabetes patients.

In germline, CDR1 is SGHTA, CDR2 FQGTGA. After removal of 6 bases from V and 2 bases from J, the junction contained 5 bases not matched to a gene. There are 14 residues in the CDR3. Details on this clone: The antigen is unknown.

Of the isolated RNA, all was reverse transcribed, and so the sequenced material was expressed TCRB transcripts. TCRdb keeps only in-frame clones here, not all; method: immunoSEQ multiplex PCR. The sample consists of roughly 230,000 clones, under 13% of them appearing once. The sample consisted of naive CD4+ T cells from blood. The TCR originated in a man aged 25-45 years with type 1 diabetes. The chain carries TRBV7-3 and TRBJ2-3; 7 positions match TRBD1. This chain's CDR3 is CASSPDRSTDTQYF. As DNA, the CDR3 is TGTGCCAGCAGTCCGGACAGGTCCACAGATACGCAGTATTTT.